Below are 16 T cell receptor beta chains sequenced from a single sample in a study of blood T cells in healthy people across ages (dated by TCRdb to 2014 to 2015). Library construction relied on 5' RACE. This sample was sequenced with an Illumina HiSeq 2500. A second PCR of roughly 6 to 12 cycles was run with a J-beta primer mix and a sample-barcoded 5' primer. The raw public data were reprocessed by TCRdb itself: fastp quality trimming at Q25, MiXCR clonotype calling, in-frame beta chains only. CDR3 protein sequences are deduplicated, and each keeps its most common genes and DNA. This sample lists hundreds of thousands of distinct CDR3 sequences; around 41% were detected once. Around 30% of the sample lies in the top ten. The sequenced material came from blood. The receptors derive from a man older than 75 in good health.

CDR3 sequence (DNA): TGTGCCAGCAGCAAAACCGCCAGGGGGGGAGATTCACCCCTCCACTTT. Translating it yields CASSKTARGGDSPLHF. The chain carries TRBV7-6 and TRBJ1-6, with 7 bases aligning to TRBD1. The V and J ends lost 5 bases and 8 bases, in that order; junction bases with no gene match: 12. The V gene's germline CDR1 is SGHVS and CDR2 FNYEAQ. This CDR3 is 16 amino acids long.

This clonotype was found many times. The chain links TRBV29-1 to TRBJ2-1, with D perhaps TRBD2 (6 bases). CDR1 is SQVTM, CDR2 ANQGSEA, per germline. The CDR3 has 14 residues. Trimming took off 7 bases at V and 9 bases at J, with 22 bases between the two ends. As DNA, the CDR3 is TGCAGCGCTCGAAGGGAGGTGGGGGTATTTGAGCAGTTCTTC. Its translation: CSARREVGVFEQFF.

There are a few counts of this clonotype. The chain links TRBV12-3 or TRBV12-4 to TRBJ2-3; TRBD1 or TRBD2 may be the D gene (6 bases each). Between the trimmed V and J ends, which lost 6 bases and 4 bases, there was a span of 20 bases. The CDR3 has 16 amino acids. The CDR3 region is CASSPHRGAGADTQYF. The CDR3 DNA follows: TGTGCCAGCAGCCCTCATAGGGGGGCCGGGGCAGATACGCAGTATTTT.

The chain carries TRBV7-2 and TRBJ2-5, with D unresolved. Germline V CDR1 and CDR2: SGHTA, FQGNSA. This CDR3 region has 15 residues. The ends were cut back, 2 bases at V and 5 bases at J, with 15 bases in the middle. In nucleotides, the CDR3 is TGTGCCAGCAGCTTATCCGGAAGTCCTTCCGAGACCCAGTACTTC. Translated: CASSLSGSPSETQYF.

The chain employs TRBV9 and TRBJ2-2, with 10 nucleotides matching TRBD2. This CDR3 contains 18 residues. Germline values: CDR1 SGDLS, CDR2 YYNGEE. V shed 0 bases and J 0 bases; nucleotides not matched to a gene: 5. Here the CDR3 reads CASSVDLAGAPNTGELFF. The DNA of the CDR3 is TGTGCCAGCAGCGTAGATCTAGCGGGAGCTCCGAACACCGGGGAGCTGTTTTTT.

This sequence joins TRBV6-6 and TRBJ2-3; D unresolved. Per the germline V gene, CDR1 is MNHNY and CDR2 is SVGAGI (reference sequence). The CDR3 totals 14 residues. Trimming stripped 7 bases from V and 2 bases from J, with 13 bases between. CDR3 coding DNA: TGTGCCAGCACCGACTGGGGAAACACAGATACGCAGTATTTT. This sequence encodes CASTDWGNTDTQYF.

This CDR3 reads CASSSRFSGRAGSTQYF. CDR3 nucleotides: TGTGCCAGCAGTTCGCGATTTAGCGGGAGGGCGGGTAGTACGCAGTATTTT. The chain couples TRBV27 to TRBJ2-3; 11 bases map to TRBD2. The ends lost 4 bases at V and 8 bases at J; junction bases unmatched: 14. This CDR3 spans 17 amino acids. Germline values: CDR1 MNHEY, CDR2 SMNVEV (reference sequence).

Only a few counts were recorded for this clonotype. This sequence joins TRBV6-2 or TRBV6-3 and TRBJ2-1; D is possibly TRBD1 (5 bases). V was shortened by 8 bases and J by 0 bases, with 14 bases between the two germline ends. The CDR3 runs to 15 residues. CDR1 and CDR2 from the germline V gene are MNHEY and SVGEGT. CDR3 bases: TGTGCCAGCGGACACAGTACGAGCTCCTACAATGAGCAGTTCTTC. Protein: CASGHSTSSYNEQFF.

This clonotype was observed a handful of times. The chain is built from TRBV20-1 and TRBJ1-5, with TRBD1 matching 7 bases. After removal of 0 bases from V and 3 bases from J, the junction contained 2 bases not matched to a gene. The germline CDR1 and CDR2 sequences are DFQATT and SNEGSKA (reference sequence). This CDR3 has 14 amino acids. CDR3 sequence (DNA): TGCAGTGCTAGAGAAGGGGGCTACAATCAGCCCCAGCATTTT. Its protein is CSAREGGYNQPQHF.

The CDR3 sequence is CASTPGSGSAYNEQYF. The CDR3 bases are TGTGCCAGCACCCCAGGTAGCGGGAGTGCCTACAATGAGCAGTACTTC. V usage is TRBV6-5 and J usage is TRBJ2-1; 9 bases align to TRBD2. The end of the DNA aligns better with TRBJ2-7, so the J call may be wrong. Germline values: CDR1 MNHEY, CDR2 SVGAGI. This CDR3 is 16 amino acids long.

About this clonotype itself: Germline and junction disagree at one end, which may indicate a read error. The rearrangement uses TRBV27 and TRBJ2-1, with D perhaps matching TRBD2 (5 bases). The germline V gene has CDR1 MNHEY and CDR2 SMNVEV (reference sequence). The CDR3 is made up of 15 amino acids. The CDR3 DNA reads TGTGCCAGCAGTCGTCACTCTAGCTCCGACAATGAGCAGTTCTTC. Translated: CASSRHSSSDNEQFF.

The chain combines TRBV20-1 with TRBJ2-2, with unresolved D. This CDR3 has 12 residues. V was clipped by 2 bases and J by 4 bases, with 5 bases between them. Per germline, CDR1 DFQATT and CDR2 SNEGSKA (reference sequence). The DNA of the CDR3 is TGCAGTGCTAGACAAATCACCGGGGAGCTGTTTTTT. Translating it yields CSARQITGELFF.

This clonotype was seen more than once but under ten times. The chain uses TRBV5-1 and TRBJ2-1, with 8 bases aligning to TRBD1. CDR3 length: 16 amino acids. Germline V gene lookup returns CDR1 SGHRS and CDR2 YFSETQ. The trim removed 6 bases at V and 3 bases at J, leaving 11 bases unmatched. CDR3 in amino acids: CASTQTPGQDYNEQFF. The CDR3 DNA sequence: TGCGCCAGCACCCAGACGCCGGGACAGGACTACAATGAGCAGTTCTTC.

The chain has TRBV6-2 or TRBV6-3 and TRBJ2-7, with D unresolved. The length of the CDR3 is 12 residues. Germline values: CDR1 MNHEY, CDR2 SVGEGT. V was pared by 7 bases and J by 5 bases, with 12 bases between. Written as DNA, the CDR3 is TGTGCCAGCACCGGAACGGTCGACGAGCAGTACTTC. Its protein product is CASTGTVDEQYF.

This clonotype was found a few times. CDR3 in amino acids: CASSPTRDLYNEQFF. The CDR3 nucleotides are TGTGCCAGCAGCCCTACCCGGGACCTCTACAATGAGCAGTTCTTC. V and J are TRBV7-2 and TRBJ2-1; D tentatively reads TRBD1 or TRBD2 (5 bases each). The CDR3 length is 15 residues. V lost 5 bases to trimming and J lost 3 bases, with 14 bases between them. Germline values: CDR1 SGHTA, CDR2 FQGNSA.

This clonotype has ten or more counts. The chain employs TRBV4-2 and TRBJ1-2; D is unresolved. The germline V and J ends were trimmed by 0 bases and 3 bases, with 5 bases remaining between them. The germline gives CDR1 LGHNA, CDR2 YNFKEQ. The CDR3 totals 13 residues. DNA of the CDR3: TGTGCCAGCAGCCAAGAGTACGACTATGGCTACACCTTC. Its protein product is CASSQEYDYGYTF.